One sample yielded the 25 T cell receptor beta chains listed below, sequenced in a study of cytomegalovirus exposure and HLA in healthy donors. With 60 Vbeta and 13 Jbeta primers, the PCR was carried out. Here immunoSEQ multiplex PCR was the method, and the copy in TCRdb shows in-frame clones only, minus some. The data hold around 78,000 clones, with over 70% observed a single time. Source material: PBMCs. The receptors shown here come from a male donor in good health and CMV-seronegative.

This chain uses TRBV5-5 with TRBJ2-7; unclear D gene. This CDR3 is built from 11 residues. V lost 3 bases, J lost 4 bases, and 5 bases lay in between. Germline-derived CDR1 and CDR2 are SGHKS and YYEKEE (reference sequence). The CDR3 DNA reads TGTGCCAGCAGCTCCCAGTACGAGCAGTACTTC. Translated: CASSSQYEQYF.

The V gene is TRBV5-5, the J gene TRBJ1-3; the D is unclear. The CDR3 covers 15 residues. The ends were cut back, 4 bases at V and 0 bases at J, with 11 bases in the middle. CDR1 and CDR2 from the germline V gene are SGHKS and YYEKEE (reference sequence). The CDR3 sequence is CASSLLLSSGNTIYF. DNA for the CDR3: TGTGCCAGCAGCCTGTTACTGAGCTCTGGAAACACCATATATTTT. Supplemented by reference TRBV5-5 and TRBJ1-3, the full variable domain reads DAGVTQSPTHLIKTRGQQVTLRCSPISGHKSVSWYQQVLGQGPQFIFQYYEKEERGRGNFPDRFSARQFPNYSSELNVNALLLGDSALYLCASSLLLSSGNTIYFGEGSWLTVV.

This clone was seen a few times. The rearrangement joins TRBV5-1 to TRBJ2-7; possible D gene TRBD1, 5 bases. This CDR3 contains 17 residues. V was pared by 0 bases and J by 5 bases, with 21 bases between. The germline CDR1 and CDR2 sequences are SGHRS and YFSETQ. Written as DNA, the CDR3 is TGCGCCAGCAGCTTGGGGGTTTCAACGACAGTGAAACACGAGCAGTACTTC. Its translation: CASSLGVSTTVKHEQYF.

The chain joins TRBV19 to TRBJ2-7; weak D call: TRBD2 (7 bases). With 0 bases removed from V and 0 bases from J, the gap between germline ends came to 18 bases. The CDR3 is made up of 18 amino acids. From germline, CDR1 is LNHDA and CDR2 SQIVND (reference sequence). The CDR3 nucleotides are TGTGCCAGTAGTATAGATACGCCGACGGGGGGCGTCTCCTACGAGCAGTACTTC. Its translation: CASSIDTPTGGVSYEQYF.

The chain joins TRBV18 to TRBJ2-1, with TRBD1 matching 10 bases. Germline CDR1 reads KGHSH; CDR2 reads LQKENI. This CDR3 is 19 amino acids long. Germline trimming cut 3 bases from V and 7 bases from J; bases unmatched to any gene: 18. CDR3: CASSPYGTGVTTSRNEQFF. The CDR3 DNA sequence: TGTGCCAGCTCACCCTATGGGACAGGGGTCACCACCTCCCGGAATGAGCAGTTCTTC.

V is TRBV28 and J is TRBJ2-2; no clear D. V was shortened by 3 bases and J by 7 bases, with 6 bases between the two germline ends. The V gene's germline CDR1 is MDHEN and CDR2 SYDVKM. The CDR3 runs 12 residues. CDR3 coding DNA: TGTGCCAGCAGTTTCCCGAGCGGGGAGCTGTTTTTT. Residues: CASSFPSGELFF.

As to this clone: An end of the junction does not agree with germline; a read error may underlie this. The chain is built from TRBV12-5 and TRBJ1-2; tentative D call: TRBD1 (5 bases). Germline V gives CDR1 LGHNT, CDR2 FRNRAP. The CDR3 sequence is 14 residues long. CDR3 protein: CASGLGVRDYGYPF. The DNA of the CDR3 is TGTGCTAGTGGTTTGGGGGTCCGGGACTATGGCTACCCCTTC.

The chain combines TRBV4-2 with TRBJ2-3; TRBD2 agrees at 9 bases. Germline V gene data show CDR1 as LGHNA and CDR2 as YNFKEQ. The CDR3 extends over 15 amino acids. With 1 base clipped from V and 2 bases from J, the junction kept 1 base outside the gene matches. This chain's CDR3 is CASSQVAGATDTQYF. For the CDR3, the DNA is TGTGCCAGCAGCCAAGTAGCGGGAGCCACAGATACGCAGTATTTT.

V is TRBV14 and J is TRBJ2-2; 11 bases agree with TRBD1. CDR1 is SGHDN and CDR2 is FVKESK in the germline V gene. CDR3 size: 16 residues. V lost 4 bases to trimming and J lost 4 bases; unmatched junction nucleotides: 5. The CDR3: CASSPRDRGSTGELFF. CDR3 nucleotide sequence: TGTGCCAGCAGCCCAAGGGACAGGGGGAGCACCGGGGAGCTGTTTTTT.

V is TRBV10-3 and J is TRBJ1-1; 7 bases map to TRBD1. The CDR3 length is 14 residues. Unmatched junction bases numbered 3, after V lost 3 bases and J lost 2 bases. Germline CDR1 is ENHRY and CDR2 is SYGVKD. CDR3 in DNA: TGTGCCATCAGTGATCGACAGGGTAACACTGAAGCTTTCTTT. It is translated as CAISDRQGNTEAFF.

V is TRBV5-1 and J is TRBJ2-5, with 9 bases lining up with TRBD1. CDR1 and CDR2 (germline): SGHRS, YFSETQ. The J segment lost 0 bases and the V segment lost 2 bases, leaving 2 bases of the junction unmatched. The CDR3 totals 15 residues. The CDR3 DNA reads as TGCGCCAGCAGCTTTGGGACAGGGTACCAAGAGACCCAGTACTTC. Translation: CASSFGTGYQETQYF.

The chain uses TRBV9 and TRBJ1-2; a weak D match, TRBD1 (5 bases). Germline V gives CDR1 SGDLS, CDR2 YYNGEE. The CDR3 loop spans 13 amino acids. Trimming removed 0 bases from V and 5 bases from J, with 8 bases in between. In DNA form, the CDR3 reads TGTGCCAGCAGCGTAGGACAGACGTATGGCTACACCTTC. Translating it yields CASSVGQTYGYTF.

This chain connects TRBV29-1 to TRBJ2-7, with a tentative D call TRBD2 (6 bases). Trimming shortened V by 4 bases and J by 0 bases, and 10 bases separated the two germline ends. CDR3 size: 13 residues. The germline CDR1 and CDR2 sequences are SQVTM and ANQGSEA. Written as DNA, the CDR3 is TGCAGCGTTGCGGCGGGAAGCTCCTACGAGCAGTACTTC. Its translation: CSVAAGSSYEQYF.

The chain couples TRBV7-2 to TRBJ2-2; 9 nucleotides align to TRBD2. V was clipped by 0 bases and J by 6 bases; unmatched bases: 2. The CDR3 runs to 15 residues. CDR1 SGHTA and CDR2 FQGNSA come from the germline V gene. Here the CDR3 reads CASSLARGGAGELFF. Here the CDR3 DNA reads TGTGCCAGCAGCTTAGCGCGGGGGGGAGCCGGGGAGCTGTTTTTT.

This clone was counted between two and nine times. This chain uses TRBV5-6 with TRBJ2-2; 9 positions match TRBD2. The CDR3 extends over 15 amino acids. Looked up from germline, CDR1 is SGHDT and CDR2 is YYEEEE. The J segment lost 8 bases and the V segment lost 6 bases, leaving 11 bases of the junction unmatched. The CDR3 reads CASTMPAGGRGELFF. Here the CDR3 DNA reads TGTGCCAGCACCATGCCGGCGGGAGGGCGAGGGGAGCTGTTTTTT.

The chain joins TRBV5-1 to TRBJ1-1, with 8 bases fitting TRBD1. The CDR3 totals 19 residues. After removal of 0 bases from V and 4 bases from J, the junction contained 17 bases not matched to a gene. The germline CDR1 and CDR2 sequences are SGHRS and YFSETQ. CDR3 residues: CASSLAIGTGWATSTEAFF. The DNA for the CDR3 is TGCGCCAGCAGCTTGGCCATCGGGACAGGCTGGGCTACTAGCACTGAAGCTTTCTTT. Together with reference TRBV5-1 and TRBJ1-1, the CDR3 gives the full variable domain: KAGVTQTPRYLIKTRGQQVTLSCSPISGHRSVSWYQQTPGQGLQFLFEYFSETQRNKGNFPGRFSGRQFSNSRSEMNVSTLELGDSALYLCASSLAIGTGWATSTEAFFGQGTRLTVV.

This clone was counted a single time. The chain recombines TRBV4-2 with TRBJ2-5; 10 bases are shared with TRBD2. Germline CDR1 reads LGHNA; CDR2 reads YNFKEQ. The CDR3 sequence is 17 residues long. The V and J ends lost 1 base and 7 bases, in that order; junction bases with no gene match: 12. CDR3 coding DNA: TGTGCCAGCAGCCAAGCGGCGTCCGGGACTAGCGTTCGGACCCAGTACTTC. This codes for CASSQAASGTSVRTQYF.

This clone appeared a few times. The chain combines TRBV4-2 with TRBJ1-1; TRBD1 is a possible D gene (5 bases). This CDR3 spans 13 amino acids. Germline CDR1 reads LGHNA; CDR2 reads YNFKEQ. Trimming left V 8 bases short and J 1 base short, with 11 bases between. CDR3 coding DNA: TGTGCCAGCGGGGGGGACTGGAACACTGAAGCTTTCTTT. Encoded protein: CASGGDWNTEAFF.

The chain's CDR3 is CASSSAAGQPLDTQYF. DNA for the CDR3: TGTGCCAGCAGTTCAGCGGCTGGGCAGCCCTTAGATACGCAGTATTTT. This rearrangement joins TRBV6-6 to TRBJ2-3; TRBD2 is a possible D gene (5 bases). V was trimmed by 4 bases and J by 5 bases, leaving 19 bases between them. In germline, CDR1 is MNHNY, CDR2 SVGAGI (reference sequence). The CDR3 length is 16 residues.

The chain has TRBV6-1 and TRBJ1-1; D gene uncertain. Germline V gene lookup returns CDR1 MNHNS and CDR2 SASEGT. Trimming left V 4 bases short and J 7 bases short, with 13 bases between. The CDR3 contains 13 residues. The CDR3 spells CASSVRSGDEAFF. CDR3 DNA sequence: TGTGCCAGCAGTGTCCGTTCCGGGGATGAAGCTTTCTTT.

The chain couples TRBV10-2 to TRBJ2-1; D possibly corresponds to TRBD2 (5 bases). Trimming removed 7 bases at V and 8 bases at J, with 9 bases between. The germline CDR1 and CDR2 sequences are WSHSY and SAAADI. The CDR3 consists of 11 residues. This chain's CDR3 is CASMRVDEQFF. Written as DNA, the CDR3 is TGCGCCAGCATGAGGGTTGATGAGCAGTTCTTC.

This clone appeared a single time. The chain recombines TRBV6-5 with TRBJ2-1; 7 nucleotides line up with TRBD1. Per germline, CDR1 MNHEY and CDR2 SVGAGI. The CDR3 is 15 amino acids. The trim removed 6 bases at V and 7 bases at J, leaving 12 bases unmatched. CDR3 sequence: CASSPRTGRGNEQFF. The CDR3 DNA follows: TGTGCCAGCAGCCCCCGGACAGGAAGGGGTAATGAGCAGTTCTTC.

This clone showed up just once. The CDR3 nucleotides are TGTGCCAGCAGCCCGGACAGGGGTAGCTATGGCTACACCTTC. Translating gives CASSPDRGSYGYTF. The V call is TRBV7-2, the J call TRBJ1-2; TRBD1 aligns across 9 bases. V was pared by 5 bases and J by 4 bases, with 5 bases of the junction left unmatched. The CDR3 runs 14 residues. Germline V gene sequence: CDR1 SGHTA, CDR2 FQGNSA.

V gene TRBV5-4 combines with J gene TRBJ2-1; 7 bases agree with TRBD2. From germline, CDR1 is SGHNT and CDR2 YYREEE (reference sequence). The CDR3 has 14 amino acids. Germline trimming cut 4 bases from V and 4 bases from J; bases unmatched to any gene: 5. CDR3 bases: TGTGCCAGCAGCGGCGGGGGAGATTACAATGAGCAGTTCTTC. Translating gives CASSGGGDYNEQFF.

The chain combines TRBV7-9 with TRBJ1-1, with D possibly TRBD1 on 6 matching bases. CDR1 is SEHNR, CDR2 FQNEAQ, per germline (reference sequence). This CDR3 has 16 amino acids. With 4 bases removed from V and 5 bases from J, the gap between germline ends came to 20 bases. CDR3 nucleotide sequence: TGTGCCAGCAGCTCAAGCCACAGGGTGGGAGAAACTGAAGCTTTCTTT. This encodes CASSSSHRVGETEAFF.